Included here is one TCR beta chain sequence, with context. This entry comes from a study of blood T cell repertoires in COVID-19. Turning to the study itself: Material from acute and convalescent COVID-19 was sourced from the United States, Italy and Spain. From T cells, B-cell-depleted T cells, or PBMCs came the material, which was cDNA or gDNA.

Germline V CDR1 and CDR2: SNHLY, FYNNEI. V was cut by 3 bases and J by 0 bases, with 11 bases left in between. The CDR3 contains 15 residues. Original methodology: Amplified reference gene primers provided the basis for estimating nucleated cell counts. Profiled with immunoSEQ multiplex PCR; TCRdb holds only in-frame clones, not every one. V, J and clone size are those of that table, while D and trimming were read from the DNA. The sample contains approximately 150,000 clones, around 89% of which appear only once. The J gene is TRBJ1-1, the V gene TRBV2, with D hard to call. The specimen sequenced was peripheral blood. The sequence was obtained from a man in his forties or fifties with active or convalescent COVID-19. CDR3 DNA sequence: TGTGCCAGCAGTGAGGGTCGGGTTTTGAACACTGAAGCTTTCTTT. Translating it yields CASSEGRVLNTEAFF.